Detailed here is one TCR beta chain. The data stem from a study of blood T cell repertoires in COVID-19. Overall study context: Specimens from acute and convalescent COVID-19 originated in the United States, Italy and Spain.

Germline-derived CDR1 and CDR2 are SGHNT and YYREEE (reference sequence). CDR3 size: 13 residues. V was pared by 4 bases and J by 6 bases, with 8 bases between. Enrolment of Seattle patients took place during active infection, and they were followed longitudinally. As originally analysed: Reference gene primer amplification in the assay estimated nucleated cell counts. Only in-frame clones appear in the TCRdb table, and some are missing; sequencing was by immunoSEQ multiplex PCR. V, J and clone size were drawn from that table, and D and trimming were deduced from the DNA. The table has 380,000 or so clones, around 88% seen once.

Sequencing used peripheral blood. This clonotype was obtained from a woman aged 60-75 years with COVID-19, enrolled during active disease. The rearrangement joins TRBV5-4 to TRBJ1-6, with D possibly matching TRBD1 (6 bases). The CDR3 spells CASSPDSNSPLHF. The CDR3 nucleotides read TGTGCCAGCAGCCCGGACAGTAATTCACCCCTCCACTTT.